This record looks at one T cell receptor beta chain sequence and its context. V dropped 3 bases and J dropped 1 base, with 11 bases sitting between them. This CDR3 comprises 14 residues. CDR1 DFQATT and CDR2 SNEGSKA come from the germline V gene (reference sequence). TCRdb's copy holds only in-frame clones and misses some; the assay was immunoSEQ multiplex PCR. The top ten clones hold roughly 45% of a sample with about 56,000 clones, 85% to 90% of them seen once. The Seattle patients joined while their infection was active and were tracked longitudinally afterward. This sample is drawn from a study of blood T cell repertoires in COVID-19.

The specimen was peripheral blood. The clonotype originates from an older woman with COVID-19, enrolled during active disease. This rearrangement joins TRBV20-1 to TRBJ2-3; a possible D gene is TRBD2 (6 bases). The chain's CDR3 is CSASMASGTDTQYF. CDR3 DNA sequence: TGCAGTGCTAGTATGGCTAGCGGCACAGATACGCAGTATTTT.